A single sample gave rise to the 29 T cell receptor beta chains below, sequenced in a study of OX40 agonist ivuxolimab in advanced cancers. Assay used: immunoSEQ multiplex PCR; TCRdb lists only in-frame clones, some missing. In the table there are 30,000 or so clones, roughly 90% of which are singletons. The specimen was CD4+ or CD8+ T cells sorted from blood, collected in a trial of the OX40 agonist ivuxolimab. The source is an adult with an advanced solid tumor such as melanoma, head and neck, liver or kidney cancer.

This chain joins TRBV5-8 and TRBJ1-2, with D possibly TRBD1 on 6 matching bases. Trimming stripped 3 bases from V and 6 bases from J, with 9 bases between. The CDR3 spans 12 residues. The germline gives CDR1 SGHTS, CDR2 YDEGEE. CDR3 nucleotides: TGTGCCAGCAGCTCCCGGACAGATGGCTACACCTTC. Translated: CASSSRTDGYTF.

This chain uses TRBV29-1 with TRBJ1-2; 11 bases are shared with TRBD1. After removal of 6 bases from V and 8 bases from J, the junction contained 5 bases not matched to a gene. CDR3 length: 12 residues. Germline V CDR1 and CDR2: SQVTM, ANQGSEA. The CDR3 DNA reads as TGCAGCGTGGGGACAGGGGGGCGAGGCTACACCTTC. This codes for CSVGTGGRGYTF.

The chain has TRBV11-2 and TRBJ2-7; D might be TRBD1 (5 bases). Trimming took off 1 base at V and 6 bases at J, with 7 bases between the two ends. Germline V gene sequence: CDR1 SGHAT, CDR2 FQNNGV. This CDR3 has 12 amino acids. CDR3 coding DNA: TGTGCCAGCAGCTTAGCAGGGCCCGAGCAGTACTTC. Translation: CASSLAGPEQYF.

This chain's CDR3 is CASSLGQGLNEQFF. The CDR3 DNA follows: TGTGCCAGCAGCTTAGGGCAGGGTCTCAATGAGCAGTTCTTC. The V and J genes are TRBV13 and TRBJ2-1; tentative D call: TRBD1 (5 bases). V was shortened by 0 bases and J by 6 bases, with 9 bases between the two germline ends. Germline V gene lookup returns CDR1 PRHDT and CDR2 FYEKMQ (reference sequence). The CDR3 spans 14 residues.

The chain is built from TRBV6-1 and TRBJ1-5; a possible D gene is TRBD1 (5 bases). Per germline, CDR1 MNHNS and CDR2 SASEGT. The CDR3 is 13 amino acids. V was pared by 11 bases and J by 6 bases, with 17 bases between. The CDR3 reads CAGARDQLQPQHF. The DNA of the CDR3 is TGTGCCGGGGCCCGAGATCAACTTCAGCCCCAGCATTTT.

The chain carries TRBV4-1 and TRBJ1-1, with D possibly being TRBD1 (6 bases). Germline V lookup: CDR1 MGHRA, CDR2 YSYEKL. Trimming shortened V by 0 bases and J by 4 bases, and 9 bases separated the two germline ends. This CDR3 is built from 14 residues. In DNA form, the CDR3 reads TGCGCCAGCAGCCAAGATGGGGGGCCCACTGAAGCTTTCTTT. This translates into CASSQDGGPTEAFF.

The chain carries TRBV4-1 and TRBJ1-1; possible D gene TRBD1, 6 bases. Trimming cost V 0 bases and J 4 bases, with 9 bases left between them. This CDR3 spans 14 amino acids. Germline CDR1 and CDR2: MGHRA and YSYEKL. CDR3 region: CASSQDRGPTEAFF. In DNA form, the CDR3 reads TGCGCCAGCAGCCAAGATCGGGGGCCCACTGAAGCTTTCTTT.

This clone was recorded only once. The V gene is TRBV5-1, the J gene TRBJ1-2; D is ambiguous. The CDR3 spans 14 residues. Looked up from germline, CDR1 is SGHRS and CDR2 is YFSETQ. Deletions cut 5 bases from V and 7 bases from J, with 18 bases between. The CDR3 loop is CASRSESPRFGYTF. The CDR3 coding sequence is TGCGCCAGCAGATCGGAATCTCCAAGATTTGGCTACACCTTC.

V gene TRBV4-2 combines with J gene TRBJ1-2; 9 bases agree with TRBD1. V trimming: 2 bases; J trimming: 3 bases; junction bases outside the gene matches: 7. Germline V CDR1 and CDR2: LGHNA, YNFKEQ. CDR3 length: 16 residues. CDR3 in amino acids: CASSQPGTGLDYGYTF. The CDR3 DNA is TGTGCCAGCAGCCAACCAGGGACAGGGTTAGACTATGGCTACACCTTC.

V usage is TRBV7-9 and J usage is TRBJ2-7; 10 bases fit TRBD1. This CDR3 spans 15 amino acids. The ends lost 4 bases at V and 5 bases at J; junction bases unmatched: 8. Germline-derived CDR1 and CDR2 are SEHNR and FQNEAQ (reference sequence). CDR3 nucleotide sequence: TGTGCCAGCAGCTCTGACCGGGACAGGGGCGACGAGCAGTACTTC. Translating gives CASSSDRDRGDEQYF. Using reference TRBV7-9 and TRBJ2-7 for the parts outside the CDR3, the full variable domain is DTGVSQNPRHKITKRGQNVTFRCDPISEHNRLYWYRQTLGQGPEFLTYFQNEAQLEKSRLLSDRFSAERPKGSFSTLEIQRTEQGDSAMYLCASSSDRDRGDEQYFGPGTRLTVT.

The rearrangement joins TRBV9 to TRBJ2-5, with D maybe TRBD1 (6 bases). CDR1 SGDLS and CDR2 YYNGEE come from the germline V gene. Trimming shortened V by 3 bases and J by 2 bases, and 11 bases separated the two germline ends. There are 14 residues in the CDR3. The CDR3 sequence is CASSAGTPQETQYF. The CDR3 DNA reads as TGTGCCAGCAGCGCCGGGACACCTCAAGAGACCCAGTACTTC.

The chain has TRBV28 and TRBJ2-3; TRBD2 agrees at 13 bases. The CDR3 contains 15 residues. V shed 6 bases, J shed 1 base, and the junction held 1 base outside the gene matches. Germline assignment: CDR1 MDHEN and CDR2 SYDVKM. CDR3 sequence: CASRGLAGGTDTQYF. In DNA, the CDR3 is TGTGCCAGCAGAGGACTAGCGGGAGGCACAGATACGCAGTATTTT.

This chain connects TRBV11-2 to TRBJ2-7; D tentatively reads TRBD1 or TRBD2 (5 bases each). Deletions cut 1 base from V and 0 bases from J, with 7 bases between. The CDR3 runs to 14 residues. Germline loops: CDR1 SGHAT, CDR2 FQNNGV. The CDR3 protein is CASSLAGSSYEQYF. The CDR3 coding sequence is TGTGCCAGCAGCTTAGCAGGGAGCTCCTACGAGCAGTACTTC.

This chain links TRBV4-3 with TRBJ1-1; D not resolved. With 0 bases removed from V and 1 base from J, the gap between germline ends came to 12 bases. The CDR3 is made up of 16 amino acids. Per germline, CDR1 LGHNA and CDR2 YSLEER. The CDR3 bases are TGCGCCAGCAGCCAAGATAGCGGGCAGCCGAACACTGAAGCTTTCTTT. Protein: CASSQDSGQPNTEAFF.

The chain combines TRBV6-1 with TRBJ1-1; D may be TRBD1 (5 bases). Trimming cost V 5 bases and J 5 bases, with 15 bases left between them. Germline V CDR1 and CDR2: MNHNS, SASEGT. The CDR3 length is 14 residues. The CDR3: CASSPVGVRTEAFF. In DNA form, the CDR3 reads TGTGCCAGCAGTCCAGTGGGGGTGAGGACTGAAGCTTTCTTT.

CDR3 residues: CASSLLVRRNQPQHF. CDR3 DNA: TGTGCCAGCAGTTTATTAGTCAGGAGGAATCAGCCCCAGCATTTT. The chain has TRBV27 and TRBJ1-5; D gene ambiguous. Trimming took off 1 base at V and 4 bases at J, with 11 bases between the two ends. The CDR3 length is 15 residues. Germline values: CDR1 MNHEY, CDR2 SMNVEV (reference sequence).

This clone was counted a few times. J is TRBJ2-7 and V is TRBV9; D perhaps matches TRBD1 (6 bases). CDR3 length equals 14 residues. Germline V gene sequence: CDR1 SGDLS, CDR2 YYNGEE. Trimming took 0 bases from V and 1 from J, leaving 8 bases between them. The CDR3 bases are TGTGCCAGCAGCGTAGAGACAGGTTCCTACGAGCAGTACTTC. Protein sequence: CASSVETGSYEQYF.

The V call is TRBV19, the J call TRBJ2-5, with D tentatively TRBD2 (5 bases). This CDR3 is built from 14 residues. Trimming removed 3 bases from V and 2 bases from J, with 10 bases in between. CDR1 and CDR2 from the germline V gene are LNHDA and SQIVND (reference sequence). The CDR3 reads CASSISGGQETQYF. The CDR3 region has the DNA TGTGCCAGTAGTATCTCTGGAGGACAAGAGACCCAGTACTTC.

The chain joins TRBV27 to TRBJ2-2; the D gene is possibly TRBD2 (5 bases). The CDR3 covers 13 residues. Germline CDR1 MNHEY, CDR2 SMNVEV (reference sequence). Trimming took 3 bases from V and 5 from J, leaving 7 bases between them. The CDR3 DNA reads as TGTGCCAGCAGTTTTCGGGGAACCGGGGAGCTGTTTTTT. Amino acids: CASSFRGTGELFF.

The rearrangement links TRBV7-9 to TRBJ2-1, with 7 nucleotides matching TRBD2. Trimming cost V 6 bases and J 5 bases; bases outside gene matches: 10. Looked up from germline, CDR1 is SEHNR and CDR2 is FQNEAQ (reference sequence). CDR3 length equals 15 residues. The CDR3 loop reads CASSPFGGTHNEQFF. CDR3 DNA sequence: TGTGCCAGCAGTCCCTTCGGGGGGACCCACAATGAGCAGTTCTTC.

The chain joins TRBV7-2 to TRBJ2-1; D may match TRBD1 or TRBD2 (5 bases each). Germline values: CDR1 SGHTA, CDR2 FQGNSA. Trimming removed 3 bases from V and 10 bases from J, with 13 bases in between. This CDR3 has 13 residues. The CDR3 region has the DNA TGTGCCAGCAGCTTTGGGACCGTCACCGAGCAGTTCTTC. Its protein is CASSFGTVTEQFF.

The chain recombines TRBV28 with TRBJ1-6; a possible D gene is TRBD1 (5 bases). This CDR3 contains 17 residues. The V gene's germline CDR1 is MDHEN and CDR2 SYDVKM. Deletions cut 6 bases from V and 7 bases from J, with 22 bases between. This CDR3 reads CASSSLTGDGGNSPLHF. CDR3 nucleotide sequence: TGTGCCAGCAGCTCCTTAACGGGGGACGGCGGAAATTCACCCCTCCACTTT.

J is TRBJ2-1 and V is TRBV27, with 9 bases aligning to TRBD2. Per germline, CDR1 MNHEY and CDR2 SMNVEV (reference sequence). With 0 bases clipped from V and 12 bases from J, the junction kept 9 bases outside the gene matches. The CDR3 has 15 amino acids. CDR3 sequence: CASSLSRGGRLGQFF. Written as DNA, the CDR3 is TGTGCCAGCAGTTTATCGCGGGGGGGGCGCTTAGGGCAGTTCTTC.

The gene calls are TRBV4-3 and TRBJ2-1; the match to TRBD2 covers 11 bases. Trimming cost V 3 bases and J 5 bases; bases outside gene matches: 6. The length of the CDR3 is 16 residues. Germline V CDR1 and CDR2: LGHNA, YSLEER. CDR3 in amino acids: CASSQDLAGGNNEQFF. CDR3 DNA: TGCGCCAGCAGCCAGGATCTAGCGGGAGGAAACAATGAGCAGTTCTTC.

The V gene is TRBV6-5, the J gene TRBJ2-3; the D is unclear. The CDR3 has 11 amino acids. The germline gives CDR1 MNHEY, CDR2 SVGAGI. The V end lost 6 bases, the J end lost 0 bases, and 1 base lay between the germline ends. The CDR3 nucleotides are TGTGCCAGCAGAAGCACAGATACGCAGTATTTT. Translation gives CASRSTDTQYF.

The chain links TRBV29-1 to TRBJ2-7; D may be TRBD2 (5 bases). Germline CDR1 and CDR2: SQVTM and ANQGSEA. The CDR3 sequence is 15 residues long. Between the trimmed V and J ends, which lost 1 base and 0 bases, there was a span of 13 bases. Here the CDR3 DNA reads TGCAGCGTTGAAGGAACCGGGGATCGCTCCTACGAGCAGTACTTC. Translating it yields CSVEGTGDRSYEQYF.

This rearrangement joins TRBV7-9 to TRBJ1-4; no clear D gene. The CDR3 length is 14 residues. The germline V gene has CDR1 SEHNR and CDR2 FQNEAQ (reference sequence). Trimming pared 0 bases from V and 8 bases from J, leaving 10 bases between. CDR3 protein: CASSLAHDEEKLFF. In nucleotides, the CDR3 is TGTGCCAGCAGCTTAGCCCACGACGAAGAAAAACTGTTTTTT.

V gene TRBV7-6 combines with J gene TRBJ2-7; no reliable D call. Per the germline V gene, CDR1 is SGHVS and CDR2 is FNYEAQ. V gave up 1 base and J gave up 5 bases, with 3 bases separating them. CDR3 length equals 11 residues. The CDR3 loop reads CASSLGDEQYF. CDR3 nucleotides: TGTGCCAGCAGCTTAGGAGACGAGCAGTACTTC.

The chain carries TRBV9 and TRBJ1-1; D not resolved. The length of the CDR3 is 13 residues. With 0 bases removed from V and 0 bases from J, the gap between germline ends came to 3 bases. The germline gives CDR1 SGDLS, CDR2 YYNGEE. CDR3 sequence: CASSVGMNTEAFF. The CDR3 region has the DNA TGTGCCAGCAGCGTAGGTATGAACACTGAAGCTTTCTTT.